This section outlines one T cell receptor beta chain sequence together with its context. This sample is drawn from a study of T cell changes during pregnancy in multiple sclerosis. J was trimmed by 3 bases and V by 4 bases; bases with no gene match: 8. Per germline, CDR1 SNHLY and CDR2 FYNNEI. This CDR3 spans 15 amino acids. Repertoires were generated with immunoSEQ multiplex PCR, while TCRdb's copy carries only in-frame clones and drops some. The data hold about 41,000 clones, with roughly nine tenths observed a single time. The sequence came from a female donor with multiple sclerosis, enrolled in a pregnancy study. The sequencing here drew on CD4+ T cells from peripheral blood mononuclear cells, taken in the first trimester of pregnancy. The chain recombines TRBV2 with TRBJ1-1; TRBD1 matches 7 bases. CDR3 nucleotide sequence: TGTGCCAGCAGTGTATACAGGGGAGATGACACTGAAGCTTTCTTT. This codes for CASSVYRGDDTEAFF.